The 27 T cell receptor beta chains below were found in one sample sequenced in a study of OX40 agonist ivuxolimab in advanced cancers. The protocol was immunoSEQ multiplex PCR, while the TCRdb copy is restricted to in-frame clones and leaves out a portion. The sample consists of roughly 80,000 clones, about 81% of them appearing once. The sequenced sample was CD4+ or CD8+ T cells sorted from blood, obtained in a trial of the OX40 agonist ivuxolimab. Receptors originate from an adult with an advanced solid tumor such as melanoma, head and neck, liver or kidney cancer.

The CDR3 nucleotides are TGTGCCAGCAGCCAAGCAGGGTACACTGAAGCTTTCTTT. Encoded protein: CASSQAGYTEAFF. V usage is TRBV4-2 and J usage is TRBJ1-1; D might be TRBD1 (5 bases). Germline V CDR1 and CDR2: LGHNA, YNFKEQ. The CDR3 sequence is 13 residues long. V shed 1 base and J shed 3 bases, with 6 bases lying between them.

V gene TRBV2 combines with J gene TRBJ2-5; the match to TRBD1 covers 10 bases. The CDR3 is 15 amino acids. The V segment lost 7 bases and the J segment 5 bases; nucleotides outside the gene matches: 10. Germline assignment: CDR1 SNHLY and CDR2 FYNNEI. The CDR3 DNA is TGTGCCAGCAAAAAACTCGGGACAGGGGAGGAGACCCAGTACTTC. Translated, it gives CASKKLGTGEETQYF.

The chain links TRBV5-6 to TRBJ2-3, with D maybe TRBD1 (6 bases). This CDR3 region has 18 residues. Germline CDR1 and CDR2: SGHDT and YYEEEE. The ends were cut back, 1 base at V and 2 bases at J, with 20 bases in the middle. The CDR3 DNA is TGTGCCAGCAGCTTGATGTGGGGGCCAATCGGGTCCACAGATACGCAGTATTTT. Protein sequence: CASSLMWGPIGSTDTQYF.

This chain connects TRBV6-1 to TRBJ2-5, with 11 bases identical to TRBD2. Trimming removed 3 bases from V and 5 bases from J; junction bases left unmatched: 8. The CDR3 is made up of 16 amino acids. Germline lookup yields CDR1 MNHNS and CDR2 SASEGT. The CDR3 protein is CASSESLAGVEETQYF. Written as DNA, the CDR3 is TGTGCCAGCAGTGAGTCACTAGCGGGGGTGGAGGAGACCCAGTACTTC.

The rearrangement joins TRBV7-2 to TRBJ1-3; D is ambiguous. The CDR3 consists of 14 residues. V was pared by 2 bases and J by 8 bases, with 13 bases between. The V gene's germline CDR1 is SGHTA and CDR2 FQGNSA. The CDR3 region has the DNA TGTGCCAGCAGCTTAAATCCCCGGGGAGACACCATATATTTT. Translating it yields CASSLNPRGDTIYF.

The genes are TRBV15 and TRBJ1-5; D uncertain. Germline CDR1 and CDR2: LNHNV and YYDKDF (reference sequence). This CDR3 contains 14 residues. V lost 0 bases and J lost 3, with 6 bases in between. Here the CDR3 DNA reads TGTGCCACCAGCAGAGAAAGGGACAATCAGCCCCAGCATTTT. Translated: CATSRERDNQPQHF. Filled out from reference TRBV15 and TRBJ1-5, the complete variable domain reads DAMVIQNPRYQVTQFGKPVTLSCSQTLNHNVMYWYQQKSSQAPKLLFHYYDKDFNNEADTPDNFQSRRPNTSFCFLDIRSPGLGDTAMYLCATSRERDNQPQHFGDGTRLSIL.

This clone occurred a few times. V is TRBV5-4 and J is TRBJ2-2, with TRBD1 identical over 7 bases. The V segment lost 9 bases and the J segment 5 bases; nucleotides outside the gene matches: 7. The CDR3 is 13 amino acids. In germline, CDR1 is SGHNT, CDR2 YYREEE (reference sequence). CDR3 sequence reads: CAMGQIFTGELFF. Here the CDR3 DNA reads TGTGCCATGGGACAGATTTTTACCGGGGAGCTGTTTTTT.

The chain couples TRBV6-5 to TRBJ1-1; TRBD1 is a possible D gene (5 bases). CDR3 length: 16 residues. V shed 2 bases and J shed 4 bases, with 17 bases lying between them. Germline CDR1 MNHEY, CDR2 SVGAGI. The CDR3 DNA is TGTGCCAGCAGTTACGGGCAGGGTGCCCGTCCCACTGAAGCTTTCTTT. It specifies CASSYGQGARPTEAFF.

This clone showed up just once. This sequence joins TRBV7-3 and TRBJ2-3; TRBD1 is a possible D gene (6 bases). Germline-derived CDR1 and CDR2 are SGHTA and FQGTGA. The CDR3 covers 17 residues. Trimming pared 1 base from V and 8 bases from J, leaving 22 bases between. The CDR3 DNA reads TGTGCCAGCAGCTTAAAGGCAGGGGAAACGTTCAGGGGTACGCAGTATTTT. Protein product: CASSLKAGETFRGTQYF.

V usage is TRBV5-4 and J usage is TRBJ1-2, with 7 nucleotides matching TRBD1. The CDR3 runs to 14 residues. V dropped 4 bases and J dropped 4; count of bases not matched to a gene: 7. Per germline, CDR1 SGHNT and CDR2 YYREEE (reference sequence). The CDR3 sequence: CASSLQTGPYGYTF. In nucleotides, the CDR3 is TGTGCCAGCAGCCTTCAGACAGGGCCCTATGGCTACACCTTC.

V gene TRBV7-9 combines with J gene TRBJ2-2; D uncertain. The germline gives CDR1 SEHNR, CDR2 FQNEAQ (reference sequence). The CDR3 is made up of 13 amino acids. The ends were cut back, 5 bases at V and 7 bases at J, with 11 bases in the middle. The CDR3, as DNA: TGTGCCAGCAGCCCCGGATGGGGCGGGGAGCTGTTTTTT. Its protein product is CASSPGWGGELFF.

V gene TRBV7-2 combines with J gene TRBJ2-7, with TRBD1 as a possible D gene (7 bases). Trimming took off 1 base at V and 3 bases at J, with 13 bases between the two ends. Germline V gene sequence: CDR1 SGHTA, CDR2 FQGNSA. This CDR3 comprises 15 residues. The CDR3 here is CASSLGRGAGYEQYF. The CDR3 nucleotides read TGTGCCAGCAGCTTAGGCAGGGGGGCTGGCTACGAGCAGTACTTC.

This sequence joins TRBV11-1 and TRBJ2-1; 7 nucleotides line up with TRBD2. With V trimmed by 10 bases and J by 1 base, 7 bases remained unmatched. Per the germline V gene, CDR1 is SGHAT and CDR2 is FQDESV (reference sequence). The CDR3 loop spans 14 amino acids. The CDR3 DNA reads as TGTGCCACCCGGATGGGGGGGTCCTACAATGAGCAGTTCTTC. Translation: CATRMGGSYNEQFF.

The chain is built from TRBV6-1 and TRBJ1-4, with D possibly being TRBD1 (5 bases). This CDR3 is built from 14 residues. V dropped 4 bases and J dropped 5 bases, with 11 bases sitting between them. Germline V gene lookup returns CDR1 MNHNS and CDR2 SASEGT. CDR3: CASSVTRGNEKLFF. The CDR3 DNA follows: TGTGCCAGCAGTGTCACCCGGGGGAATGAAAAACTGTTTTTT.

V is TRBV6-5 and J is TRBJ2-7; 10 bases fit TRBD2. J was trimmed by 3 bases and V by 7 bases; bases with no gene match: 9. CDR3 length equals 15 residues. Germline lookup yields CDR1 MNHEY and CDR2 SVGAGI. The CDR3 reads CASNKERGGDYEQYF. DNA of the CDR3: TGTGCCAGCAACAAAGAGCGGGGGGGAGACTACGAGCAGTACTTC.

This sequence joins TRBV5-1 and TRBJ2-4; TRBD2 matches at 7 bases. The junction had 6 bases not matched to a gene; V was cut back by 0 bases and J by 6 bases. Germline values: CDR1 SGHRS, CDR2 YFSETQ. This CDR3 region has 15 residues. The CDR3 DNA sequence: TGCGCCAGCAGCTTGGACGGGACTACGGGAAACATTCAGTACTTC. Translated, it gives CASSLDGTTGNIQYF.

This sequence joins TRBV27 and TRBJ2-7, with no clear D. Trimming shortened V by 4 bases and J by 4 bases, and 17 bases separated the two germline ends. The germline gives CDR1 MNHEY, CDR2 SMNVEV (reference sequence). The length of the CDR3 is 15 residues. CDR3 sequence: CASSSKPVGAYEQYF. The DNA of the CDR3 is TGTGCCAGCAGTTCAAAACCCGTCGGAGCATACGAGCAGTACTTC.

For the CDR3, the DNA is TGTGCCAGCAGCTTAAATATATTGGACACTGAAGCTTTCTTT. It codes for CASSLNILDTEAFF. The rearrangement joins TRBV7-3 to TRBJ1-1; D not certain. Germline V lookup: CDR1 SGHTA, CDR2 FQGTGA. The length of the CDR3 is 14 residues. Trimming removed 1 base from V and 3 bases from J, with 9 bases in between.

This clone showed up just once. J is TRBJ2-5 and V is TRBV5-6; D remains ambiguous. The J call may be incorrect, as the DNA end agrees better with TRBJ2-7. Germline V lookup: CDR1 SGHDT, CDR2 YYEEEE. This CDR3 comprises 11 residues. The CDR3 region has the DNA TGTGCCAGCAGCTTGAACTACGAGCAGTACTTC. Residues: CASSLNYEQYF.

The CDR3 DNA reads as TGTGCCAGCAGCTGGGATGGGGGGAATGAAAAACTGTTTTTT. This sequence encodes CASSWDGGNEKLFF. This chain uses TRBV5-4 with TRBJ1-4; maybe TRBD1 (5 bases). CDR1 SGHNT and CDR2 YYREEE come from the germline V gene (reference sequence). V was clipped by 3 bases and J by 5 bases, with 11 bases between them. The CDR3 covers 14 residues.

This chain connects TRBV7-2 to TRBJ2-3, with a possible D match to TRBD2 (6 bases). Trimming took 0 bases from V and 3 from J, leaving 13 bases between them. CDR1 is SGHTA, CDR2 FQGNSA, per germline. The CDR3 contains 16 residues. The CDR3 reads CASSLAGGTATDTQYF. CDR3 nucleotide sequence: TGTGCCAGCAGCTTAGCGGGGGGAACCGCTACAGATACGCAGTATTTT. The full variable domain, completed using reference TRBV7-2 and TRBJ2-3, is GAGVSQSPSNKVTEKGKDVELRCDPISGHTALYWYRQSLGQGLEFLIYFQGNSAPDKSGLPSDRFSAERTGGSVSTLTIQRTQQEDSAVYLCASSLAGGTATDTQYFGPGTRLTVL.

V gene TRBV18 combines with J gene TRBJ2-3, with 7 bases that match TRBD1. Trimming at V came to 3 bases and at J to 1 base, leaving 10 bases not matched to a gene. There are 17 residues in the CDR3. The germline CDR1 and CDR2 sequences are KGHSH and LQKENI. The CDR3 reads CASSPQLQGFGTDTQYF. DNA of the CDR3: TGTGCCAGCTCACCTCAGCTACAGGGGTTCGGCACAGATACGCAGTATTTT.

The CDR3 DNA follows: TGTGCCAGCAGCTTACCCGGAGGGGCGGATGAGCAGTTCTTC. It encodes CASSLPGGADEQFF. The rearrangement links TRBV7-3 to TRBJ2-1, with D tentatively TRBD2 (6 bases). The ends were cut back, 2 bases at V and 8 bases at J, with 13 bases in the middle. Germline assignment: CDR1 SGHTA and CDR2 FQGTGA. The CDR3 sequence is 14 residues long.

The gene calls are TRBV7-2 and TRBJ2-2; tentatively, D is TRBD1 or TRBD2 (5 bases each). CDR3 length: 16 residues. In germline, CDR1 is SGHTA, CDR2 FQGNSA. V was pared by 5 bases and J by 2 bases, with 15 bases between. The chain's CDR3 is CASSPNRDVNTGELFF. Here the CDR3 DNA reads TGTGCCAGCAGCCCCAACCGGGACGTCAACACCGGGGAGCTGTTTTTT.

The genes are TRBV27 and TRBJ2-1, with D unresolved. Trimming cost V 4 bases and J 10 bases, with 14 bases left between them. This CDR3 has 13 residues. CDR1 and CDR2 from the germline V gene are MNHEY and SMNVEV (reference sequence). The CDR3 region is CASSSPTGREQFF. The CDR3 DNA reads TGTGCCAGCAGTTCCCCCACGGGCAGGGAGCAGTTCTTC.

The chain is built from TRBV5-4 and TRBJ2-5, with 8 bases lining up with TRBD1. The CDR3 length is 14 residues. V gave up 4 bases and J gave up 4 bases; unmatched junction bases: 6. Germline CDR1 and CDR2: SGHNT and YYREEE (reference sequence). The CDR3 DNA reads as TGTGCCAGCAGCCCAGGGGGCCAAAGAGAGACCCAGTACTTC. It codes for CASSPGGQRETQYF.

The rearrangement links TRBV7-9 to TRBJ1-2; D is possibly TRBD1 (5 bases). Deletions cut 1 base from V and 3 bases from J, with 12 bases between. The CDR3 contains 15 residues. Germline CDR1 is SEHNR and CDR2 is FQNEAQ (reference sequence). The CDR3 here is CASSLGRGRDYGYTF. CDR3 nucleotide sequence: TGTGCCAGCAGCTTAGGGCGGGGCAGGGACTATGGCTACACCTTC.